This T cell receptor beta chain originates from a study of graft-versus-host responses after intestinal transplantation. Study-wide background: Transplant types were multivisceral, liver-intestinal, or isolated intestinal. Tacrolimus and steroids were given for 2 to 4 years to all recipients after anti-thymocyte globulin induction.

Assay used: immunoSEQ multiplex PCR; TCRdb lists only in-frame clones, some missing. Of more than 9,500 clones in the sample, around 79% were seen once. Tissue processing of the graft released intraepithelial and lamina propria lymphocytes from it. Germline V CDR1 and CDR2: SNHLY, FYNNEI. The CDR3 totals 11 residues. Trimming took 4 bases from V and 8 from J, leaving 7 bases between them. V is TRBV2 and J is TRBJ2-3; D call uncertain. This receptor was taken from a human patient who received an intestinal transplant, so some T cells may come from the graft donor. This material consisted of ileum tissue, taken 142 days after intestinal transplantation. CDR3 nucleotides: TGTGCCAGCAGTGTCGGTTTTACGCAGTATTTT. This codes for CASSVGFTQYF.